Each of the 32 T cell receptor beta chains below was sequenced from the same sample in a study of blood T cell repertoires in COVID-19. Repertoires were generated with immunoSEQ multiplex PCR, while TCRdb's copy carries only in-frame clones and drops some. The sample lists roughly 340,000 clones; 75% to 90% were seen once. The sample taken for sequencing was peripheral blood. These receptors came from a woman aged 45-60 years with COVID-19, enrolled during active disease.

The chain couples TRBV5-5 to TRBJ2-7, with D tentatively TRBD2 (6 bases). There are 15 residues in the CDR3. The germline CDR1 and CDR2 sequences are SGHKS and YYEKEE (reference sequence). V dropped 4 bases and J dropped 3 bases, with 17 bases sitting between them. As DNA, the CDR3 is TGTGCCAGCAGCCCGTATACCGGAGGGATCTACGAGCAGTACTTC. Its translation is CASSPYTGGIYEQYF.

CDR3 region: CASSFSRGGTYEQYF. Written as DNA, the CDR3 is TGTGCCAGCAGTTTTTCTCGAGGGGGTACCTACGAGCAGTACTTC. The chain combines TRBV28 with TRBJ2-7; D may be TRBD1 (6 bases). Germline CDR1 reads MDHEN; CDR2 reads SYDVKM. The CDR3 loop spans 15 amino acids. The V and J ends lost 3 bases and 2 bases respectively, with 14 bases between them.

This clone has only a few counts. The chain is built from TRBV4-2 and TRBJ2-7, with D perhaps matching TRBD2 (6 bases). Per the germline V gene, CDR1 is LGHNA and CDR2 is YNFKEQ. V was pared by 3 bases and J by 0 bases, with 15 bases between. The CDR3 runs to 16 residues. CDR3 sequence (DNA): TGTGCCAGCAGCCACACCTTGGTAGCGGACTCCTACGAGCAGTACTTC. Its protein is CASSHTLVADSYEQYF.

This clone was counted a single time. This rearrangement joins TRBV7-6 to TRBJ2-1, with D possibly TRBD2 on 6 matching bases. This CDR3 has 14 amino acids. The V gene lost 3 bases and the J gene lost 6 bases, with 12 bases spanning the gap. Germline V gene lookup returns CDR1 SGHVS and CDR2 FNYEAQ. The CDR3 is CASSLLRGGNEQFF. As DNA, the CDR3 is TGTGCCAGCAGCTTGCTACGGGGAGGCAATGAGCAGTTCTTC.

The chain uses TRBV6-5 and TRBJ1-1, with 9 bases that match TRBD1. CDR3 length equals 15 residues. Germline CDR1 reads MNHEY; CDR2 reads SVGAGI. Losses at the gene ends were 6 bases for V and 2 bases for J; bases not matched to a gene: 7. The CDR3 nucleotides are TGTGCCAGCAGCCGTACAGGGGGCGGTAACACTGAAGCTTTCTTT. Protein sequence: CASSRTGGGNTEAFF.

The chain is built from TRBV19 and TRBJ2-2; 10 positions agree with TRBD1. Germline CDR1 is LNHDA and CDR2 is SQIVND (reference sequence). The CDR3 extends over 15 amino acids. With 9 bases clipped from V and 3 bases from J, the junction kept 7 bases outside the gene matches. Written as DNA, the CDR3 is TGTGCCAGAACCCGGACAGGGGGGGACACCGGGGAGCTGTTTTTT. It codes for CARTRTGGDTGELFF.

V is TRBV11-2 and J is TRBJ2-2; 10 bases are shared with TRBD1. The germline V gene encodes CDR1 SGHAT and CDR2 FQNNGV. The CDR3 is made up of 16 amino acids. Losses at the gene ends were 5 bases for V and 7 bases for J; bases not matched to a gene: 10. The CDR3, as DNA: TGTGCCAGCAGCACGGCGAGACAGGGGGCAAACGGGGAGCTGTTTTTT. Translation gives CASSTARQGANGELFF.

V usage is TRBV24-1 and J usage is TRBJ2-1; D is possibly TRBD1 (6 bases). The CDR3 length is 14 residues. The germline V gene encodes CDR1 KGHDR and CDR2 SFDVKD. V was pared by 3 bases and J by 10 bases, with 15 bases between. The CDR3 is CATSDRGTPREQFF. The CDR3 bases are TGTGCCACCAGTGATCGAGGGACACCCAGGGAGCAGTTCTTC.

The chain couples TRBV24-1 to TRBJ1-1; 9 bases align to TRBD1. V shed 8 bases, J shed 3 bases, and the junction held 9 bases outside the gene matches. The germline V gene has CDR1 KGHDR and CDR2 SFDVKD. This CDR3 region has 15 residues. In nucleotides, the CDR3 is TGTGCCACCATTGACGGGACAGGGTCAGACACTGAAGCTTTCTTT. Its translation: CATIDGTGSDTEAFF.

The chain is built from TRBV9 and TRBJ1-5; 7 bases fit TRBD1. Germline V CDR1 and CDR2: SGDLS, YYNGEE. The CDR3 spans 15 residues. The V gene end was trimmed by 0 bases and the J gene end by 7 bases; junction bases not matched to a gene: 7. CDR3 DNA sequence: TGTGCCAGCAGCGTAGATGGAGGGGGCGGACAGCCCCAGCATTTT. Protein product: CASSVDGGGGQPQHF.

The CDR3 reads CASSPGRRSSYEQYF. The DNA for the CDR3 is TGTGCCAGCTCACCAGGCAGAAGGAGCTCCTACGAGCAGTACTTC. This chain connects TRBV18 to TRBJ2-7, with D unresolved. This CDR3 is 15 amino acids long. Trimming cost V 2 bases and J 0 bases, with 11 bases left between them. Germline lookup yields CDR1 KGHSH and CDR2 LQKENI.

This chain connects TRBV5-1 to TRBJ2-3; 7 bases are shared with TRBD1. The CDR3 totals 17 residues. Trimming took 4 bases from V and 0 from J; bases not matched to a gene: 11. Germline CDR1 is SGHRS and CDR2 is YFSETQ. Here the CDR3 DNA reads TGCGCCAGCAGCCGAGACTTGGGACAGCTTAGCACAGATACGCAGTATTTT. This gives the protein CASSRDLGQLSTDTQYF.

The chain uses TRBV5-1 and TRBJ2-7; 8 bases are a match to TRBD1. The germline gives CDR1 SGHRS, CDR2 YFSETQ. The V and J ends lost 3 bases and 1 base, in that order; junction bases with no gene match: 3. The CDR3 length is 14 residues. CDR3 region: CASSSGQGSYEQYF. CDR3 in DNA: TGCGCCAGCAGCTCTGGACAGGGTTCCTACGAGCAGTACTTC.

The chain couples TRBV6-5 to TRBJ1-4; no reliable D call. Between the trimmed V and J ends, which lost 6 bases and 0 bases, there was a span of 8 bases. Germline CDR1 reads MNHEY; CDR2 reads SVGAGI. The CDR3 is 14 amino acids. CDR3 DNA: TGTGCCAGCAGCCTAGATGCAACTAATGAAAAACTGTTTTTT. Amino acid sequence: CASSLDATNEKLFF.

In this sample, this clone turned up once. For the CDR3, the DNA is TGCGCCAGCGCTACCAGCGCGGGATATACGCAGTATTTT. It codes for CASATSAGYTQYF. The chain couples TRBV4-3 to TRBJ2-3, with D possibly being TRBD2 (6 bases). The CDR3 is made up of 13 amino acids. Per the germline V gene, CDR1 is LGHNA and CDR2 is YSLEER. V shed 8 bases and J shed 7 bases, with 16 bases lying between them.

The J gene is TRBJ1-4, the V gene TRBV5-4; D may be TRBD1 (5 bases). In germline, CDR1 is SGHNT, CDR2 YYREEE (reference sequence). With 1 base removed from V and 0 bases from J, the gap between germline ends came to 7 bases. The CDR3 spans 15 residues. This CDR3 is CASSLQGSTNEKLFF. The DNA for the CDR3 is TGTGCCAGCAGCTTGCAGGGATCAACTAATGAAAAACTGTTTTTT.

The CDR3 bases are TGCAGCATCCGGGACAGGGCCAACACCGGGGAGCTGTTTTTT. Translating it yields CSIRDRANTGELFF. The chain recombines TRBV29-1 with TRBJ2-2; the match to TRBD1 covers 9 bases. The CDR3 is made up of 14 amino acids. The junction had 6 bases not matched to a gene; V was cut back by 8 bases and J by 2 bases. Germline values: CDR1 SQVTM, CDR2 ANQGSEA.

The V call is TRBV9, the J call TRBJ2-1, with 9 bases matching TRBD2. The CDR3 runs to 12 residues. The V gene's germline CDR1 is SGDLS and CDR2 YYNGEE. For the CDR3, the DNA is TGTGCTAAGCGGGAGGACCACAATGAGCAGTTCTTC. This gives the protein CAKREDHNEQFF.

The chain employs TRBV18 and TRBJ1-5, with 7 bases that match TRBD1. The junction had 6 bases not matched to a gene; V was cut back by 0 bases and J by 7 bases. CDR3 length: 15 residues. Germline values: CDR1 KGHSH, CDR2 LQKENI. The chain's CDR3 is CASSPPDRVGQPQHF. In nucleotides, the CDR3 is TGTGCCAGCTCACCACCTGACAGGGTCGGGCAGCCCCAGCATTTT.

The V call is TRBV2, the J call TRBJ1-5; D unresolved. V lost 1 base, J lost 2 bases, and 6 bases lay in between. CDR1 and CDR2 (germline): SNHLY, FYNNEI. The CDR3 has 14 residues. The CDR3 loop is CASSEESGNQPQHF. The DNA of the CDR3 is TGTGCCAGCAGTGAAGAGAGCGGCAATCAGCCCCAGCATTTT.

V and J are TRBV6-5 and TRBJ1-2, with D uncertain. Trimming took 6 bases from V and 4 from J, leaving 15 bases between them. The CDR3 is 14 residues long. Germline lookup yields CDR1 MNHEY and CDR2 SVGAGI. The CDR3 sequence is CASSKYRAGYGYTF. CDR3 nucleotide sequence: TGTGCCAGCAGCAAATACCGGGCGGGCTATGGCTACACCTTC.

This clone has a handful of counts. The CDR3 loop is CASSYPTHTIYF. The CDR3 nucleotides are TGTGCCAGCAGTTACCCGACTCACACCATATATTTT. The chain joins TRBV6-2 or TRBV6-3 to TRBJ1-3; D unresolved. CDR1 and CDR2 from the germline V gene are MNHEY and SVGEGT. V lost 2 bases and J lost 8, with 7 bases in between. CDR3 length: 12 residues.

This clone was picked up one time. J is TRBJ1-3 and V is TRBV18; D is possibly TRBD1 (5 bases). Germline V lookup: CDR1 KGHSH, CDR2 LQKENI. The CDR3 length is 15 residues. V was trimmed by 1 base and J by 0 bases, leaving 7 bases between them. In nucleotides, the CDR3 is TGTGCCAGCTCACCACAGGGGAACTCTGGAAACACCATATATTTT. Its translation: CASSPQGNSGNTIYF.

The CDR3 loop reads CATSDPRVSETQYF. The CDR3 nucleotides are TGTGCCACCAGTGACCCCAGGGTATCGGAGACCCAGTACTTC. The chain combines TRBV24-1 with TRBJ2-5, with D possibly matching TRBD1 (5 bases). This CDR3 has 14 residues. Germline-derived CDR1 and CDR2 are KGHDR and SFDVKD. Trimming took off 4 bases at V and 5 bases at J, with 13 bases between the two ends.

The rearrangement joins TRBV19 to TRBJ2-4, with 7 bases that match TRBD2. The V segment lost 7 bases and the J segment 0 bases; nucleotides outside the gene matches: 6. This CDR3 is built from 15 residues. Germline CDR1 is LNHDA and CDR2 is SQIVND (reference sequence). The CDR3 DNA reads TGTGCCAGTACCCCCTTAGCGGGAGCCAAAAACATTCAGTACTTC. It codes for CASTPLAGAKNIQYF. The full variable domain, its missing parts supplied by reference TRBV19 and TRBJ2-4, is DGGITQSPKYLFRKEGQNVTLSCEQNLNHDAMYWYRQDPGQGLRLIYYSQIVNDFQKGDIAEGYSVSREKKESFPLTVTSAQKNPTAFYLCASTPLAGAKNIQYFGAGTRLSVL.

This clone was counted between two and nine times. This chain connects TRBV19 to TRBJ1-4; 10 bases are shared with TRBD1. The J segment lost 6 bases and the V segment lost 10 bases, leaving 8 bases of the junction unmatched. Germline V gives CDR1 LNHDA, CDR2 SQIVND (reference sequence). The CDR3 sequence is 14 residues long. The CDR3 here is CATAKDRGYEKLFF. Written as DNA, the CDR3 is TGTGCCACCGCAAAGGACAGGGGGTATGAAAAACTGTTTTTT.

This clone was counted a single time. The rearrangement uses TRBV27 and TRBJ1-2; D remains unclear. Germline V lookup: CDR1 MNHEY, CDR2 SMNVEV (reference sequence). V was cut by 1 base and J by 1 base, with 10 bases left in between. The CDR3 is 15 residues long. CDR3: CASSLYPSGNYGYTF. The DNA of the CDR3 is TGTGCCAGCAGTTTATACCCATCCGGTAACTATGGCTACACCTTC.

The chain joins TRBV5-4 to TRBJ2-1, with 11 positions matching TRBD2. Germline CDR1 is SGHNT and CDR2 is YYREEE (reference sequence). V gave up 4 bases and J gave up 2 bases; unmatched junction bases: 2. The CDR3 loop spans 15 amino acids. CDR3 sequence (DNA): TGTGCCAGCAGCCGGACTAGCGGGCCCTACAATGAGCAGTTCTTC. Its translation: CASSRTSGPYNEQFF. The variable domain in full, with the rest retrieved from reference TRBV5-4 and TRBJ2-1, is ETGVTQSPTHLIKTRGQQVTLRCSSQSGHNTVSWYQQALGQGPQFIFQYYREEENGRGNFPPRFSGLQFPNYSSELNVNALELDDSALYLCASSRTSGPYNEQFFGPGTRLTVL.

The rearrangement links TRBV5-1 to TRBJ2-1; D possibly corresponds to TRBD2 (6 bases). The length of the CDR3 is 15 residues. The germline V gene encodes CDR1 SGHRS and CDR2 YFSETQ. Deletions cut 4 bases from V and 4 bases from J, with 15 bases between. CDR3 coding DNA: TGCGCCAGCAGCCTGACTGGTGCGGGGTACAATGAGCAGTTCTTC. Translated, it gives CASSLTGAGYNEQFF.

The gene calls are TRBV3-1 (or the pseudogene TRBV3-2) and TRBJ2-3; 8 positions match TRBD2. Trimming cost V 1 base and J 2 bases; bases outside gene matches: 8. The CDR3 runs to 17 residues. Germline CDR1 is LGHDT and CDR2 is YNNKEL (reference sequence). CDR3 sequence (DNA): TGTGCCAGCAGCCAAGGAAGAGCGGGAGTGTTCACAGATACGCAGTATTTT. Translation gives CASSQGRAGVFTDTQYF.

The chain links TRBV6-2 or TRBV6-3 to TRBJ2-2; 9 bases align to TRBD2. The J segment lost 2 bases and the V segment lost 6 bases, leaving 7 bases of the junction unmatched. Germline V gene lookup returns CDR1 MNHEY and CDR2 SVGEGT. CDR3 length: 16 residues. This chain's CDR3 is CASRYPLAGNTGELFF. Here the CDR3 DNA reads TGTGCCAGCAGATACCCACTAGCGGGCAACACCGGGGAGCTGTTTTTT.

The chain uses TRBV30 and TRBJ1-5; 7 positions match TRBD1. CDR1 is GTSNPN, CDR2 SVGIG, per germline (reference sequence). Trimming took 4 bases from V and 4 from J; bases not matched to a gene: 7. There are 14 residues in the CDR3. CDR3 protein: CAWNPDRMNQPQHF. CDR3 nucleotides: TGTGCCTGGAACCCGGACAGGATGAATCAGCCCCAGCATTTT.